The subject of this entry is one TCR beta chain. Its antigen remains unidentified. One end of the junction is discordant with germline, which a read error may explain. Amplification of TCR alpha and beta CDR3 regions from RNA used iRepertoire nested multiplex PCR. Tissue mRNA or PBMC total RNA, about 90-450 ng, went into one-step reverse transcription and amplification. TCRdb ran MiXCR on the multiplex PCR reads and lists one entry per CDR3 protein. The sample has 95,000 to 110,000 distinct CDR3 sequences, about 28% seen once. The data stem from a study of glioma-infiltrating T cells. Study-level points and caveats: Tissue-blood divergence was below expectation in non-neoplastic patients, above in gliomas. CDR3 overlap between tissue and blood was very small.

The CDR3 length is 17 residues. Germline V lookup: CDR1 SGHAT, CDR2 FQNNGV. J is TRBJ2-5 and V is TRBV11-2; 8 nucleotides line up with TRBD1. Sequenced input: glioma tissue, nonneoplastic brain tissue, or PBMCs (not recorded which). This receptor was identified in a human donor with low-grade glioma or glioblastoma, undergoing nonglioma brain surgery, or in good health (not recorded which). This CDR3 reads CASSLDETAGGAKTRYF. CDR3 DNA sequence: TGTGCCAGCAGCTTAGATGAGACGGCAGGGGGCGCGAAGACCCGGTACTTC.